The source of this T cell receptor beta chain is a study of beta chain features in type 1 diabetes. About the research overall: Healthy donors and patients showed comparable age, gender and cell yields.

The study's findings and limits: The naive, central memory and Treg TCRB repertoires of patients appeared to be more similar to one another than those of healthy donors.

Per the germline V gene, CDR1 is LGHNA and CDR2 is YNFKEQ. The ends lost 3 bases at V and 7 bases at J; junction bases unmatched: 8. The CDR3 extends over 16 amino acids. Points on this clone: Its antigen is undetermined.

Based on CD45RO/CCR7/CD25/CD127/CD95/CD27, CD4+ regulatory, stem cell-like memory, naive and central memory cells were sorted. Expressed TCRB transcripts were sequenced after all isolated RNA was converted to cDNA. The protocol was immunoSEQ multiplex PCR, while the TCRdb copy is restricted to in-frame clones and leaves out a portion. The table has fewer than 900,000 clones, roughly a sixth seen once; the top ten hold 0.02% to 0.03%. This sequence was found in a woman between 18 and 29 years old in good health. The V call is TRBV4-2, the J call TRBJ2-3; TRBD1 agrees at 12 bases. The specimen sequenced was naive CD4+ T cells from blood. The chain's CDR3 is CASSHGTGGYLHTQYF. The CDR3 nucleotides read TGTGCCAGCAGCCACGGGACAGGGGGCTACCTTCATACGCAGTATTTT.